This is a list of T cell receptor beta chains from one sample in a study of beta chain features in type 1 diabetes. Some clones are missing from TCRdb's copy, which holds only in-frame ones; the method was immunoSEQ multiplex PCR. The profile shows around 430,000 clones, about 29% of them singletons. The sequencing input was naive CD4+ T cells from blood. The source is a man younger than 30 in good health. Both conserved end residues are part of each CDR3. D genes are given only for firm matches. The size field is filled for only some rows; it gives once, few, many or a size class.

cdr3_nt cdr3_aa clone_size j_call v_call d_call
TGTGCCAGCAGCATAGACAGCCCCTATGGCTACACCTTC CASSIDSPYGYTF - TRBJ1-2 TRBV5-4 -
TGTGCCTGCACGGCCTATGGCTACACCTTC CACTAYGYTF few TRBJ1-2 TRBV30 -
TGTGCCAGCAGCTTGCAAGGGATACACTACGAGCAGTACTTC CASSLQGIHYEQYF - TRBJ2-7 TRBV5-4 -
TGCAGCGTTGCAGTCCTCATCACTGAAGCTTTCTTT CSVAVLITEAFF - TRBJ1-1 TRBV29-1 -
TGCGCCAGCAGATCACTCACGCGAGGAGATAGCAATCAGCCCCAGCATTTT CASRSLTRGDSNQPQHF - TRBJ1-5 TRBV4-1 -
TGCAGCGTCGAAGAGACCCAGTACTTC CSVEETQYF - TRBJ2-5 TRBV29-1 -
TGTGCCAGCAGCTCTGCCGGGCGCAGCTCCTACGAGCAGTACTTC CASSSAGRSSYEQYF - TRBJ2-7 TRBV5-4 -
TGCGCCAGCAGCCAATTGAGCTATGGCTACACCTTC CASSQLSYGYTF - TRBJ1-2 TRBV4-1 -
TGTGCCTGGGATTCGGACCTCCGCGAGCAGTACTTC CAWDSDLREQYF - TRBJ2-7 TRBV30 -
TGCAGCGTAAAACAGCTGTGGAACACTGAAGCTTTCTTT CSVKQLWNTEAFF - TRBJ1-1 TRBV29-1 -
TGTGCCAGCAGTGAATTGGCAGTCTCTGGGGCCAACGTCCTGACTTTC CASSELAVSGANVLTF - TRBJ2-6 TRBV6-1 -
TGTGCCAGCAGCTTAGACAGGGGGCGTGAGACCCAGTACTTC CASSLDRGRETQYF few TRBJ2-5 TRBV7-8 TRBD1
TGTGCCTGGAGGACTAGCGGGGCAACAGATACGCAGTATTTT CAWRTSGATDTQYF few TRBJ2-3 TRBV30 TRBD2
TGTGCCAGCAGCCTTTCCGGGACAGGGAGTGAAAAACTGTTTTTT CASSLSGTGSEKLFF once TRBJ1-4 TRBV7-2 TRBD1
TGTGCCAGCAGAGTAGGGACCAACACCGGGGAGCTGTTTTTT CASRVGTNTGELFF - TRBJ2-2 TRBV11-3 -
TGTGCCAGCAGCTCCATAGCGGGAGCGGGGAATGAGCAGTTCTTC CASSSIAGAGNEQFF - TRBJ2-1 TRBV5-5 TRBD2
TGTGCCAGAACTAGCGGGGTCTACAATGAGCAGTTCTTC CARTSGVYNEQFF - TRBJ2-1 TRBV2 TRBD2
TGTGCCAGCTCACCACCAACAGGGTATGGGGATGGCTACACCTTC CASSPPTGYGDGYTF - TRBJ1-2 TRBV18 -
TGTGCCTGGAGTGTCGGGCGGAACCGGGGCAATCAGCCCCAGCATTTT CAWSVGRNRGNQPQHF few TRBJ1-5 TRBV30 -
TGTGCCTGGAGGACAAGTAGCACAGATACGCAGTATTTT CAWRTSSTDTQYF - TRBJ2-3 TRBV30 -
TGTGCCTGGAGCTCGGGGCTAGCGGGAGTCGAGCAGTTCTTC CAWSSGLAGVEQFF few TRBJ2-1 TRBV30 TRBD2
TGTGCCAGCAGCTCCTGGGACGGCGGCTCCTACGAGCAGTACTTC CASSSWDGGSYEQYF - TRBJ2-7 TRBV7-8 -
TGCGCCAGCAGCTTGGAGACTAGCGGGGGCAATGAGCAGTTCTTC CASSLETSGGNEQFF - TRBJ2-1 TRBV5-1 TRBD2
TGTGCCATCAGTGCGGGCGGGAGCTTATACAATGAGCAGTTCTTC CAISAGGSLYNEQFF few TRBJ2-1 TRBV10-3 TRBD2
TGTGCCAGCGGATATGGGGGGACTAACAATGAGCAGTTCTTC CASGYGGTNNEQFF - TRBJ2-1 TRBV2 TRBD2
TGTGCCTGGGGGGGACAGGGAATAGATACGCAGTATTTT CAWGGQGIDTQYF few TRBJ2-3 TRBV30 TRBD1
TGTGCCAGCAGCCGGGACAGGGGGCGGGATACGCAGTATTTT CASSRDRGRDTQYF few TRBJ2-3 TRBV7-2 TRBD1
TGTGCCAGCAGTTCGGGACTAGCGGGAGTTTATCATGAGCAGTTCTTC CASSSGLAGVYHEQFF - TRBJ2-1 TRBV6-5 TRBD2
TGTGCCTGGACAACAGGGGGCAATCAGCCCCAGCATTTT CAWTTGGNQPQHF few TRBJ1-5 TRBV30 TRBD1
TGTGCCAGCAGCCAAGTTGGGGGAGGACCCTCCTACAATGAGCAGTTCTTC CASSQVGGGPSYNEQFF - TRBJ2-1 TRBV4-2 -
TGTGCCAGCAGCTTGACAGGGGACTATGGCTACACCTTC CASSLTGDYGYTF - TRBJ1-2 TRBV7-9 TRBD1
TGCAGCGTTGAAGCTTTCGGCGGGGGACGAAACACTGAAGCTTTCTTT CSVEAFGGGRNTEAFF few TRBJ1-1 TRBV29-1 -
TGTGCCAGCAGCTTAGAGTCACAAACGGAGCGGCAGTTCTTC CASSLESQTERQFF - TRBJ2-1 TRBV7-2 -
TGTGCCTGGAGTGAGGCGTCCTCCCGGGAGCAGTACTTC CAWSEASSREQYF few TRBJ2-7 TRBV30 -
TGTGCCAGTAACGTGGGCTTTGAGACCCAGTACTTC CASNVGFETQYF - TRBJ2-5 TRBV19 -
TGCGCCAGCAGCCAGTTGTCTAGCGCATCCTACGAGCAGTACTTC CASSQLSSASYEQYF few TRBJ2-7 TRBV4-1 -
TGCGCCAGCAGCCAAGGGACCGGACCATTCAATGAGCAGTTCTTC CASSQGTGPFNEQFF few TRBJ2-1 TRBV4-1 -
TGTGCCTGGAGTGTACAACAGGGGAACTATGGCTACACCTTC CAWSVQQGNYGYTF few TRBJ1-2 TRBV30 TRBD1
TGCAGTGCTAATCGACTAGATGAGCAGTTCTTC CSANRLDEQFF few TRBJ2-1 TRBV20-1 -
TGTGCCAGCAGGGCAGGGGTCTTGGCGAGCTCCTACGAGCAGTACTTC CASRAGVLASSYEQYF - TRBJ2-7 TRBV28 -
TGTGCCAGCAGTGTCCCGGGGCACGAGACCCAGTACTTC CASSVPGHETQYF - TRBJ2-5 TRBV25-1 -
TGTGCCAGCTCACCCCCGGGACTAGCGGGTTCCTACGAGCAGTACTTC CASSPPGLAGSYEQYF - TRBJ2-7 TRBV18 TRBD2
TGTGCCAGCAGTGAAGACCGGGACCCCGATACGCAGTATTTT CASSEDRDPDTQYF - TRBJ2-3 TRBV2 -
TGTGCCAGCAGGGGCGAGGTTGCGCAGTACTTC CASRGEVAQYF once TRBJ2-7 TRBV6-5 -
TGTGCCAGTAGCGGACAGGGGATTGAGCAGTTCTTC CASSGQGIEQFF few TRBJ2-1 TRBV19 TRBD1
TGCAGCGTTGGGAGGGAGTTCGCAGATACGCAGTATTTT CSVGREFADTQYF few TRBJ2-3 TRBV29-1 -
TGTGCCAGCAGCTCGTCCGGCACAGATACGCAGTGTTTT CASSSSGTDTQCF few TRBJ2-3 TRBV5-6 -
TGTGCCAGCAGCTTGGACTGGAAGACTGAAGCTTTCTTT CASSLDWKTEAFF - TRBJ1-1 TRBV5-6 -
TGTGCCAGCAGCATTAACGGGATGCCGCAGTATTTT CASSINGMPQYF - TRBJ2-3 TRBV7-2 -
TGTGCCAGCAGTGATCAATCAACTAATGAAAAACTGTTTTTT CASSDQSTNEKLFF - TRBJ1-4 TRBV25-1 -
TGTGCCAGCAGTTTATATGGCGGGAGGGCCTACGAGCAGTACTTC CASSLYGGRAYEQYF once TRBJ2-7 TRBV27 TRBD2
TGTGCCAGCAGCTTAGCGGGGATGTTAGCGGGAGCGACAGATACGCAGTATTTT CASSLAGMLAGATDTQYF few TRBJ2-3 TRBV7-2 TRBD2
TGTGCCAGCAGTTCTCCAGGGGGAGGAACCCGGGAGCTGTTTTTT CASSSPGGGTRELFF - TRBJ2-2 TRBV28 -
TGTGCCAGCTCACCCGTGGAAGGGGAAGAGCAGTACTTC CASSPVEGEEQYF - TRBJ2-7 TRBV18 -